Listed below are T cell receptor beta chains from one sample, sequenced in a study of blood T cell repertoires in COVID-19. Assay: immunoSEQ multiplex PCR; the TCRdb copy retains only in-frame clones and omits some. The sample contains roughly 230,000 clones, more than 65% of which appear only once. The specimen was PBMCs or T cells enriched from blood (not recorded which). All receptors derive from a man over 45 who had recovered from COVID-19. Each CDR3 is given with its conserved first and last residue. Fields, in order: J gene, V gene, CDR3 protein.

j_call: TRBJ1-1
v_call: TRBV11-2
cdr3_aa: CASSLASGVRDTEAFF

j_call: TRBJ2-7
v_call: TRBV11-2
cdr3_aa: CASSLAYSSYEQYF

j_call: TRBJ2-3
v_call: TRBV7-3
cdr3_aa: CASSLTSGTDTQYF

j_call: TRBJ1-5
v_call: TRBV19
cdr3_aa: CASSQTGTVLNQPQHF

j_call: TRBJ1-5
v_call: TRBV5-5
cdr3_aa: CASSQVRGANQPQHF

j_call: TRBJ1-5
v_call: TRBV10-1
cdr3_aa: CARGTGDYQPQHF

j_call: TRBJ1-1
v_call: TRBV5-1
cdr3_aa: CASSQQGTEAFF

j_call: TRBJ2-1
v_call: TRBV5-1
cdr3_aa: CASSLGGTGGYNEQFF

j_call: TRBJ1-6
v_call: TRBV6-5
cdr3_aa: CASFGGGNSPLHF

j_call: TRBJ1-2
v_call: TRBV4-2
cdr3_aa: CASSQGRDTISYGYTF

j_call: TRBJ2-7
v_call: TRBV27
cdr3_aa: CASSTNRGLGEQYF

j_call: TRBJ2-2
v_call: TRBV11-3
cdr3_aa: CASRPEGRTGELFF

j_call: TRBJ2-3
v_call: TRBV19
cdr3_aa: CASSVAGGADTQYF

j_call: TRBJ2-3
v_call: TRBV18
cdr3_aa: CASSRTGNPTQYF

j_call: TRBJ2-2
v_call: TRBV20-1
cdr3_aa: CSASTRGDPGELFF

j_call: TRBJ1-1
v_call: TRBV25-1
cdr3_aa: CASISNRGNTEAFF

j_call: TRBJ2-7
v_call: TRBV9
cdr3_aa: CASSVAGEDSYEQYF

j_call: TRBJ2-7
v_call: TRBV12-5
cdr3_aa: CASGLVRAGGPGREQYF

j_call: TRBJ2-1
v_call: TRBV6-2/TRBV6-3
cdr3_aa: CASSPRGLAYNEQFF

j_call: TRBJ2-3
v_call: TRBV10-2
cdr3_aa: CASSVRHSGSTADTQYF

j_call: TRBJ1-3
v_call: TRBV9
cdr3_aa: CASSVRRGTGGNTIYF

j_call: TRBJ2-7
v_call: TRBV11-2
cdr3_aa: CASSLEPGAGGEQYF

j_call: TRBJ1-1
v_call: TRBV10-3
cdr3_aa: CAISEGGLGTEAFF

j_call: TRBJ2-7
v_call: TRBV19
cdr3_aa: CASSPGSSGRDEQYF

j_call: TRBJ2-2
v_call: TRBV7-2
cdr3_aa: CASSPRDIANTGELFF

j_call: TRBJ2-7
v_call: TRBV15
cdr3_aa: CATSRGGLAGGSGSSYEQYF

j_call: TRBJ1-4
v_call: TRBV9
cdr3_aa: CASSVGFGASNEKLFF

j_call: TRBJ2-5
v_call: TRBV19
cdr3_aa: CASSSLGGGQETQYF

j_call: TRBJ2-4
v_call: TRBV19
cdr3_aa: CASNNRQAKNIQYF

j_call: TRBJ1-5
v_call: TRBV7-6
cdr3_aa: CASSPGTGWGNQPQHF

j_call: TRBJ1-1
v_call: TRBV6-5
cdr3_aa: CASKKTDRVGEAFF

j_call: TRBJ2-7
v_call: TRBV18
cdr3_aa: CASSPNRDRLEF

j_call: TRBJ1-4
v_call: TRBV6-5
cdr3_aa: CASRDSRTNEKLFF

j_call: TRBJ1-2
v_call: TRBV9
cdr3_aa: CASSIRAPPGPTTLYGYTF

j_call: TRBJ1-1
v_call: TRBV5-6
cdr3_aa: CASSWMDRPNTEAFF

j_call: TRBJ1-2
v_call: TRBV5-1
cdr3_aa: CASSLEGARSNYGYTF

j_call: TRBJ2-1
v_call: TRBV6-5
cdr3_aa: CASRGGGSTGEQFF

j_call: TRBJ2-3
v_call: TRBV7-9
cdr3_aa: CASSSRLGRSDTQYF

j_call: TRBJ2-5
v_call: TRBV5-6
cdr3_aa: CASSKTGGETQYF

j_call: TRBJ1-1
v_call: TRBV7-8
cdr3_aa: CASSFWSGKSPMNTEAFF

j_call: TRBJ2-3
v_call: TRBV9
cdr3_aa: CASSVTGTLTDTQYF

j_call: TRBJ2-1
v_call: TRBV19
cdr3_aa: CASSIPPSYNEQFF

j_call: TRBJ2-3
v_call: TRBV4-3
cdr3_aa: CASSQDRGEGLFTDTQYF

j_call: TRBJ2-1
v_call: TRBV4-1
cdr3_aa: CASSQGRRPGNEQFF

j_call: TRBJ1-2
v_call: TRBV5-1
cdr3_aa: CASSLAGGGYGYTF

j_call: TRBJ1-1
v_call: TRBV4-1
cdr3_aa: CASSQDLSGMSTEAFF

j_call: TRBJ2-2
v_call: TRBV28
cdr3_aa: CAGGGAGAQNTGELFF

j_call: TRBJ2-2
v_call: TRBV9
cdr3_aa: CASSGPSGGLTGELFF

j_call: TRBJ1-6
v_call: TRBV6-2/TRBV6-3
cdr3_aa: CASSSGRGSSASPLHF

j_call: TRBJ1-6
v_call: TRBV19
cdr3_aa: CASSTGGSYNSPLHF

j_call: TRBJ1-1
v_call: TRBV3-1/TRBV3-2
cdr3_aa: CASSQVVLGSAEAFF

j_call: TRBJ2-1
v_call: TRBV5-4
cdr3_aa: CASSVQGAREQFF

j_call: TRBJ1-5
v_call: TRBV12-3/TRBV12-4
cdr3_aa: CASRGTGDQPQHF